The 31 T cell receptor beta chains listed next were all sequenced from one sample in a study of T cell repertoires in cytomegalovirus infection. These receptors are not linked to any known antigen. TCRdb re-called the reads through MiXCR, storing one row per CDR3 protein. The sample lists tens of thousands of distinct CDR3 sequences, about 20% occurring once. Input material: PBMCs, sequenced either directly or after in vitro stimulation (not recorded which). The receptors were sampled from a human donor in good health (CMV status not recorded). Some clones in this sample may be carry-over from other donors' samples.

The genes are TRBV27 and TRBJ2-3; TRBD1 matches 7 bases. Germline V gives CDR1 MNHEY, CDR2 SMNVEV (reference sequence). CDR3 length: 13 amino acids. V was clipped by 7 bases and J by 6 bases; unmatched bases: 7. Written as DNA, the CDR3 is TGTGCCAGCAAAGAACAGGGGATGGATACGCAGTATTTT. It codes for CASKEQGMDTQYF.

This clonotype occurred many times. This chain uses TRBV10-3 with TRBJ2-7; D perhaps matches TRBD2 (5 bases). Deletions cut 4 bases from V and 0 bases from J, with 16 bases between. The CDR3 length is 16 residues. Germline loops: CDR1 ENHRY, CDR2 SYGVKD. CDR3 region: CAISGVASGNSYEQYF. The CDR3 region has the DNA TGTGCCATCAGTGGGGTAGCGAGCGGAAACTCCTACGAGCAGTACTTC.

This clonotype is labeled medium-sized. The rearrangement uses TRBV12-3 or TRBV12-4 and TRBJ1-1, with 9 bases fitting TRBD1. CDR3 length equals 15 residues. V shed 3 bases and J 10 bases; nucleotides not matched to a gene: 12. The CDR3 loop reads CASSFRTGASRGAFF. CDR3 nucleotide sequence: TGTGCCAGCAGTTTCAGGACAGGGGCCTCCCGAGGAGCTTTCTTT.

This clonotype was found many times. CDR3 region: CASSQSSSGNTIYF. For the CDR3, the DNA is TGTGCCAGCAGCCAGAGTTCCTCTGGAAACACCATATATTTT. The chain combines TRBV7-2 with TRBJ1-3; D unclear. Germline V lookup: CDR1 SGHTA, CDR2 FQGNSA. This CDR3 is 14 amino acids long. V was trimmed by 5 bases and J by 0 bases, leaving 8 bases between them.

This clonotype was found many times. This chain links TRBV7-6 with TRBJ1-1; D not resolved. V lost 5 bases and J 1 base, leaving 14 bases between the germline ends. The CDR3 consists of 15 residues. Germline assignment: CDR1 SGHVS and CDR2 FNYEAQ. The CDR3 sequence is CASSPRRTGNTEAFF. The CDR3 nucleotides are TGTGCCAGCAGCCCTAGACGGACGGGGAACACTGAAGCTTTCTTT.

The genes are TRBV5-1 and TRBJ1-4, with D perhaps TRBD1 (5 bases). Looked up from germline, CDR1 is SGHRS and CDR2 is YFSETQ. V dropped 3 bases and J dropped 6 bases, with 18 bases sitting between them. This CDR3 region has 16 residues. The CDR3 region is CASSSLGGGGDEKLFF. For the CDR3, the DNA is TGCGCCAGCAGCTCCCTAGGTGGAGGAGGGGATGAAAAACTGTTTTTT.

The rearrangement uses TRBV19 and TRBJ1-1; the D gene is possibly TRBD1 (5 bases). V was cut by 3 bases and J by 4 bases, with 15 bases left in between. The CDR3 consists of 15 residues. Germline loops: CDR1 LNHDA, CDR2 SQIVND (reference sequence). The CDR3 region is CASSMGTGRGTEAFF. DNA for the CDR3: TGTGCCAGTAGTATGGGTACCGGGAGGGGCACTGAAGCTTTCTTT.

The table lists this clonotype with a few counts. In DNA form, the CDR3 reads TGTGCCAGCAGCTTGGTGGGACTCTCTAGCACAGATACGCAGTATTTT. It specifies CASSLVGLSSTDTQYF. The chain uses TRBV5-4 and TRBJ2-3; maybe TRBD2 (6 bases). Germline V gene sequence: CDR1 SGHNT, CDR2 YYREEE (reference sequence). CDR3 length: 16 residues. Trimming took off 0 bases at V and 0 bases at J, with 11 bases between the two ends.

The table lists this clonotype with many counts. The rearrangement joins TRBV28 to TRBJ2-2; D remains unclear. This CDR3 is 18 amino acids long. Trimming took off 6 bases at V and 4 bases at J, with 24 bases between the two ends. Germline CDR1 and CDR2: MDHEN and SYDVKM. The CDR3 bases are TGTGCCAGCAGCCACCTCCCGATACATTCGGCCTTCACCGGGGAGCTGTTTTTT. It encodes CASSHLPIHSAFTGELFF.

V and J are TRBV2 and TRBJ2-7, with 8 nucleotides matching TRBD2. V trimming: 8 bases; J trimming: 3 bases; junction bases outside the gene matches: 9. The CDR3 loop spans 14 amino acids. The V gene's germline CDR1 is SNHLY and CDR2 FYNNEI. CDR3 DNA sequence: TGTGCCAGCCTGGAGGGTAGCGGGATCTACGAGCAGTACTTC. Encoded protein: CASLEGSGIYEQYF.

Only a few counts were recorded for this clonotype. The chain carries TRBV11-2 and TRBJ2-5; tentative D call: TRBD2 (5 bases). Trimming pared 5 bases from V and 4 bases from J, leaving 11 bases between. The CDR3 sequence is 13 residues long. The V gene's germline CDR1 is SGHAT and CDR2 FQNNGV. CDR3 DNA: TGTGCCAGCAGCGGCGGGTGGAGAGAGACCCAGTACTTC. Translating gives CASSGGWRETQYF.

CDR3 amino acids: CANGFTGTPNTGELFF. CDR3 DNA: TGTGCCAACGGGTTCACCGGGACACCGAACACCGGGGAGCTGTTTTTT. V and J are TRBV10-3 and TRBJ2-2; perhaps TRBD1 as D (6 bases). The germline V and J ends were trimmed by 10 bases and 0 bases, with 18 bases remaining between them. Per germline, CDR1 ENHRY and CDR2 SYGVKD. This CDR3 region has 16 residues.

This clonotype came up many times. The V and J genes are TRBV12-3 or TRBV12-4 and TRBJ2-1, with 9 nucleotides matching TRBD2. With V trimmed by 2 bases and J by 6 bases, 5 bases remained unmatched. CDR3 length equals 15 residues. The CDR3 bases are TGTGCCAGCAGTTTATTTCCAGCGGGAGGCAATGAGCAGTTCTTC. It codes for CASSLFPAGGNEQFF.

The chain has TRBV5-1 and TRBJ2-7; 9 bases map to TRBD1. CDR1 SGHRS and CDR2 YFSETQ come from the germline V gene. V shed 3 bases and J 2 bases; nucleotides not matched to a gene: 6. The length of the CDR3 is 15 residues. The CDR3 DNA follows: TGCGCCAGCAGCTACGGGGACAGGGTCCCCTACGAGCAGTACTTC. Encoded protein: CASSYGDRVPYEQYF. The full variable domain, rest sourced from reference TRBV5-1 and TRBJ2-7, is KAGVTQTPRYLIKTRGQQVTLSCSPISGHRSVSWYQQTPGQGLQFLFEYFSETQRNKGNFPGRFSGRQFSNSRSEMNVSTLELGDSALYLCASSYGDRVPYEQYFGPGTRLTVT.

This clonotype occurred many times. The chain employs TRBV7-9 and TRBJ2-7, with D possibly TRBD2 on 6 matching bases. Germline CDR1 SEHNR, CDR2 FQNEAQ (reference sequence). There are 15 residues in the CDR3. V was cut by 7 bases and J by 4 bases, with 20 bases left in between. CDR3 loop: CASTSQVGGLYEQYF. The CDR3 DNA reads TGTGCCAGCACCTCCCAAGTTGGGGGACTTTACGAGCAGTACTTC.

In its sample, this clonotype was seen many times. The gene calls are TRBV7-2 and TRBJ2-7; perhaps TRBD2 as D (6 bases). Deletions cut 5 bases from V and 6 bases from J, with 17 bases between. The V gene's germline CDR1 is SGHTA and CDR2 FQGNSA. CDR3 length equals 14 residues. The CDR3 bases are TGTGCCAGCAGCCCCCCGGGGAGGCCCCGCGAGCAGTACTTC. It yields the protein CASSPPGRPREQYF.

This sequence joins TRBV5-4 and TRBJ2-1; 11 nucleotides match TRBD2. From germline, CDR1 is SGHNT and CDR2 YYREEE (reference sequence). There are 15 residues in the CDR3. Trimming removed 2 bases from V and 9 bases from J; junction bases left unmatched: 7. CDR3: CASSLKTSGDTEQFF. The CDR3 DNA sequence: TGTGCCAGCAGCTTAAAGACTAGCGGGGACACTGAGCAGTTCTTC. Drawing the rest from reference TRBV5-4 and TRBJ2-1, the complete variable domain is ETGVTQSPTHLIKTRGQQVTLRCSSQSGHNTVSWYQQALGQGPQFIFQYYREEENGRGNFPPRFSGLQFPNYSSELNVNALELDDSALYLCASSLKTSGDTEQFFGPGTRLTVL.

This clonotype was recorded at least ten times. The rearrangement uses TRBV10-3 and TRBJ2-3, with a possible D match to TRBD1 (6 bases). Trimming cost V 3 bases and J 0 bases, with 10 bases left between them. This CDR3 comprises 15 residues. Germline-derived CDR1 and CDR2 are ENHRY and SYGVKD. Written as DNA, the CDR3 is TGTGCCATCAGTGAAGGCAGGGGTAGCACAGATACGCAGTATTTT. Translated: CAISEGRGSTDTQYF.

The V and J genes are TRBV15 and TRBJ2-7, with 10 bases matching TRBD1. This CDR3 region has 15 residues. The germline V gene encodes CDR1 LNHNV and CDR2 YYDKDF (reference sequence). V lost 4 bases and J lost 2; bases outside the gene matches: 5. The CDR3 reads CATSTTGGLTYEQYF. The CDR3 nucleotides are TGTGCCACCAGCACGACAGGGGGCCTTACCTACGAGCAGTACTTC.

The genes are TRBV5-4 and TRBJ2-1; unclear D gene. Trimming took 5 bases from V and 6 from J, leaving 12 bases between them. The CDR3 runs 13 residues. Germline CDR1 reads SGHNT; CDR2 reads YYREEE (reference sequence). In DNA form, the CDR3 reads TGTGCCAGCAGGCACTGGGGTTCCAATGAGCAGTTCTTC. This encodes CASRHWGSNEQFF.

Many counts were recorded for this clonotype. CDR3 in DNA: TGTGCCAGCAGCTTAGGGGCCTACAATGAGCAGTTCTTC. Amino acid sequence: CASSLGAYNEQFF. V and J are TRBV7-2 and TRBJ2-1; D remains ambiguous. The germline gives CDR1 SGHTA, CDR2 FQGNSA. Deletions cut 1 base from V and 2 bases from J, with 3 bases between. The CDR3 is made up of 13 amino acids.

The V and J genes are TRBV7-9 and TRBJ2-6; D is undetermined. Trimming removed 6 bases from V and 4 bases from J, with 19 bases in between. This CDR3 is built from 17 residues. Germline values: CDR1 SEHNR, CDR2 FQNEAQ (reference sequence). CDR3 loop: CASSQREGSLGANVLTF. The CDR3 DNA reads TGTGCCAGCAGTCAAAGGGAAGGTTCTCTGGGGGCCAACGTCCTGACTTTC.

CDR3 coding DNA: TGTGCCAGCAGCTCACCCCCCGGGGGTGAAAAACTGTTTTTT. Translation gives CASSSPPGGEKLFF. The chain joins TRBV7-6 to TRBJ1-4; weak D call: TRBD1 (5 bases). CDR1 is SGHVS, CDR2 FNYEAQ, per germline. The CDR3 covers 14 residues. V shed 4 bases and J shed 7 bases, with 13 bases lying between them.

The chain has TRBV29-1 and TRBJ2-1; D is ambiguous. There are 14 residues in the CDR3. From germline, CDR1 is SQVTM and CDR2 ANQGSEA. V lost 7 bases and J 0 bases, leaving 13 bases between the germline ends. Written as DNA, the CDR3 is TGCAGCGGCCGACGGGTTAGCTCCTACAATGAGCAGTTCTTC. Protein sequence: CSGRRVSSYNEQFF.

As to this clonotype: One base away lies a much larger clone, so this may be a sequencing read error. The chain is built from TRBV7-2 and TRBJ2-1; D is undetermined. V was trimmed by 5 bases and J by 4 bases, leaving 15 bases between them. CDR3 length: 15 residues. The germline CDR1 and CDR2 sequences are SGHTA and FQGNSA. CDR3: CASSTDDLLYNEQFF. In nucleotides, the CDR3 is TGTGCCAGCAGCACGGACGATCTCTTGTACAATGAGCAGTTCTTC.

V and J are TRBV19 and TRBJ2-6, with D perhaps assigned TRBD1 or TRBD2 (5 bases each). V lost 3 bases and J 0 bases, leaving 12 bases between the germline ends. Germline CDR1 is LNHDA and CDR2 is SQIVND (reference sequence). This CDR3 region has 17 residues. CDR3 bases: TGTGCCAGTAGTATCCCCCGGGACGGCTCTGGGGCCAACGTCCTGACTTTC. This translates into CASSIPRDGSGANVLTF.

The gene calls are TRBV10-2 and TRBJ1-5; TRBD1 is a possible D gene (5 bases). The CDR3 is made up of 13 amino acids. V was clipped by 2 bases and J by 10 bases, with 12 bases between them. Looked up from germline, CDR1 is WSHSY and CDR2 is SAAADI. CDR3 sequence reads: CASSEDQGAPQHF. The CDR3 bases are TGCGCCAGCAGTGAGGATCAGGGCGCACCCCAGCATTTT.

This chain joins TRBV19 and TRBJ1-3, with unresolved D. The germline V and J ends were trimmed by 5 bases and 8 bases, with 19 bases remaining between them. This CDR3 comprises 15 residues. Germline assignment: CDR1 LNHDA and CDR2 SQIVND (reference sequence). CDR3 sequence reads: CASSAASSSLDTIYF. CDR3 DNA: TGTGCCAGTAGTGCAGCCTCGAGCTCCTTGGACACCATATATTTT.

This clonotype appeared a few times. CDR3 nucleotides: TGTGCCAGCAGCCAAACAGGGGATTCACCCCTCCACTTT. This gives the protein CASSQTGDSPLHF. The rearrangement joins TRBV14 to TRBJ1-6, with 7 bases aligning to TRBD1. The CDR3 totals 13 residues. Trimming removed 2 bases from V and 8 bases from J; junction bases left unmatched: 0. From germline, CDR1 is SGHDN and CDR2 FVKESK.

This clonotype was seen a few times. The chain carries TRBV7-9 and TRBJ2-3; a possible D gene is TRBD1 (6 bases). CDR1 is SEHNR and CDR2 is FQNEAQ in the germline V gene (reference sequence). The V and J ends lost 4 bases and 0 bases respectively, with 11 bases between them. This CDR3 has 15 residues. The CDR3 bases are TGTGCCAGCAGCTGGGGGCTGGCTAGCACAGATACGCAGTATTTT. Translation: CASSWGLASTDTQYF.

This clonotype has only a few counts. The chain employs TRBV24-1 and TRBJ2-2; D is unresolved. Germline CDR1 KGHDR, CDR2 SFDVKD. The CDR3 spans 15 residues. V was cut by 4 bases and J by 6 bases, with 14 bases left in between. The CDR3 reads CATSDRSGAPGELFF. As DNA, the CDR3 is TGTGCCACCAGTGACAGGTCAGGAGCCCCCGGGGAGCTGTTTTTT.